The 16 T cell receptor beta chains reported below all come from one sample, sequenced in a study of T cells in Graves' hyperthyroidism and ophthalmopathy. Amplification targeted TCR beta CDR3 regions from RNA transcripts. During a first-round RT-PCR of the TCR CDR3, the HTBI primer set was used. One entry per CDR3 protein results from TCRdb running MiXCR on the multiplex PCR reads. The repertoire holds 500,000 to 750,000 distinct CDR3 sequences, with about 15% as singletons. The specimen sequenced was blood. These receptor sequences come from a woman between 25 and 40 years old with Graves' hyperthyroidism.

The sample holds many counts of this clonotype. The chain recombines TRBV12-3 or TRBV12-4 with TRBJ1-1, with D maybe TRBD1 (5 bases). Trimming took off 5 bases at V and 4 bases at J, with 8 bases between the two ends. The CDR3 contains 12 residues. The chain's CDR3 is CASSITGTEAFF. In nucleotides, the CDR3 is TGTGCCAGCAGTATCACAGGCACTGAAGCTTTCTTT.

The J gene is TRBJ2-7, the V gene TRBV7-3, with 10 bases that match TRBD2. Trimming removed 4 bases from V and 5 bases from J; junction bases left unmatched: 5. This CDR3 region has 14 residues. CDR1 is SGHTA, CDR2 FQGTGA, per germline. The CDR3 region is CASSSSGSGHEQYF. The CDR3, as DNA: TGTGCCAGCAGCTCTAGCGGGAGTGGGCACGAGCAGTACTTC. Filled out from reference TRBV7-3 and TRBJ2-7, the complete variable domain reads GAGVSQTPSNKVTEKGKYVELRCDPISGHTALYWYRQSLGQGPEFLIYFQGTGAADDSGLPNDRFFAVRPEGSVSTLKIQRTERGDSAVYLCASSSSGSGHEQYFGPGTRLTVT.

J is TRBJ1-6 and V is TRBV6-1, with 9 nucleotides matching TRBD1. V trimming: 5 bases; J trimming: 6 bases; junction bases outside the gene matches: 5. CDR1 and CDR2 (germline): MNHNS, SASEGT. CDR3 size: 15 residues. The CDR3 sequence: CASSRQGVINSPLHF. In DNA form, the CDR3 reads TGTGCCAGCAGTAGACAGGGGGTGATTAATTCACCCCTCCACTTT.

The chain employs TRBV19 and TRBJ2-1; 10 bases map to TRBD1. Germline assignment: CDR1 LNHDA and CDR2 SQIVND (reference sequence). Losses at the gene ends were 1 base for V and 4 bases for J; bases not matched to a gene: 4. This CDR3 has 16 amino acids. CDR3 sequence reads: CASSIVGDRGYNEQFF. The CDR3 region has the DNA TGTGCCAGTAGTATAGTCGGGGACAGGGGATACAATGAGCAGTTCTTC.

V is TRBV25-1 and J is TRBJ2-6; D may be TRBD2 (6 bases). The germline V gene has CDR1 MGHDK and CDR2 SYGVNS. The germline V and J ends were trimmed by 6 bases and 0 bases, with 15 bases remaining between them. This CDR3 contains 17 residues. CDR3 sequence (DNA): TGTGCCAGCAGCGCGGGACTCCTCTACTCTGGGGCCAACGTCCTGACTTTC. Amino acids: CASSAGLLYSGANVLTF.

J is TRBJ2-7 and V is TRBV5-1, with 14 bases fitting TRBD2. With V trimmed by 4 bases and J by 4 bases, 7 bases remained unmatched. Germline CDR1 SGHRS, CDR2 YFSETQ. The CDR3 is 16 residues long. The CDR3 bases are TGCGCCAGCAGCCCACAGGGACTAGCGGGAGTATACGAGCAGTACTTC. This gives the protein CASSPQGLAGVYEQYF.

This clonotype was counted at least ten times. The chain links TRBV20-1 to TRBJ2-3, with D perhaps TRBD2 (6 bases). In germline, CDR1 is DFQATT, CDR2 SNEGSKA (reference sequence). This CDR3 is built from 15 residues. V was pared by 5 bases and J by 4 bases, with 19 bases between. The chain's CDR3 is CSAAGRGLAPDTQYF. The CDR3 bases are TGCAGTGCTGCCGGGCGGGGTCTCGCACCAGATACGCAGTATTTT.

This clonotype was detected many times. This rearrangement joins TRBV12-3 or TRBV12-4 to TRBJ2-2, with 10 nucleotides matching TRBD2. Trimming took 6 bases from V and 7 from J; bases not matched to a gene: 8. The CDR3 runs 15 residues. CDR3 sequence reads: CASSQASGSVGELFF. CDR3 DNA sequence: TGTGCCAGCAGCCAAGCTAGCGGGAGCGTCGGGGAGCTGTTTTTT.

This clonotype was recorded a few times. V gene TRBV27 combines with J gene TRBJ1-1; D gene ambiguous. This CDR3 is built from 16 residues. V was cut by 5 bases and J by 7 bases, with 23 bases left in between. The germline V gene encodes CDR1 MNHEY and CDR2 SMNVEV (reference sequence). The CDR3 region has the DNA TGTGCCAGCAGTCCTTTTGTAGTCGGCGCAAATGTTGAAGCTTTCTTT. Its protein is CASSPFVVGANVEAFF.

CDR3 bases: TGTGCCAGCAGCCCCGTCGTAGGTTATAATGAAAAACTGTTTTTT. Amino acid sequence: CASSPVVGYNEKLFF. J is TRBJ1-4 and V is TRBV7-6; no definite D call. The CDR3 loop spans 15 amino acids. Germline loops: CDR1 SGHVS, CDR2 FNYEAQ. Trimming took 5 bases from V and 4 from J, leaving 14 bases between them. The full variable domain, with the rest looked up from reference TRBV7-6 and TRBJ1-4, is GAGVSQSPRYKVTKRGQDVALRCDPISGHVSLYWYRQALGQGPEFLTYFNYEAQQDKSGLPNDRFSAERPEGSISTLTIQRTEQRDSAMYRCASSPVVGYNEKLFFGSGTQLSVL.

This clonotype was seen ten or more times. The chain links TRBV3-1 to TRBJ2-3, with D perhaps assigned TRBD1 or TRBD2 (5 bases each). V dropped 0 bases and J dropped 5 bases, with 15 bases sitting between them. The CDR3 has 16 residues. Germline CDR1 LGHDT, CDR2 YNNKEL (reference sequence). The CDR3 sequence is CASSQDEGTYLDTQYF. Here the CDR3 DNA reads TGTGCCAGCAGCCAAGATGAGGGGACCTACTTAGATACGCAGTATTTT.

Notes on this clonotype: This may come from a read error, since a much larger clone is one base off. The chain links TRBV7-2 to TRBJ2-3; possibly TRBD2 for D (6 bases). Between the trimmed V and J ends, which lost 5 bases and 0 bases, there was a span of 12 bases. Germline-derived CDR1 and CDR2 are SGHTA and FQGNSA. The CDR3 contains 15 residues. The chain's CDR3 is CASSPLAVSTDTQYF. In nucleotides, the CDR3 is TGTGCCAGCAGCCCTTTAGCGGTTAGCACAGATACGCAGTATTTT.

V and J are TRBV29-1 and TRBJ1-3; D is undetermined. CDR3 size: 15 residues. CDR1 SQVTM and CDR2 ANQGSEA come from the germline V gene. Trimming took 2 bases from V and 0 from J, leaving 11 bases between them. CDR3 protein: CSVELYGFSGNTIYF. For the CDR3, the DNA is TGCAGCGTTGAATTGTATGGGTTCTCTGGAAACACCATATATTTT.

In regard to this clonotype: The junction and the germline gene differ at one end; a read error may be behind it. J is TRBJ2-2 and V is TRBV7-7; D possibly corresponds to TRBD1 (5 bases). The V gene's germline CDR1 is SSHAT and CDR2 FNYEAQ (reference sequence). The CDR3 has 13 residues. Written as DNA, the CDR3 is TGTGCTAGCAGCCCAGGGTTCGACGGGGAGCTGTTTTTT. The encoded protein is CASSPGFDGELFF.

This clonotype was recorded many times. The gene calls are TRBV2 and TRBJ2-1, with D unresolved. Deletions cut 2 bases from V and 6 bases from J, with 5 bases between. This CDR3 contains 12 residues. CDR1 SNHLY and CDR2 FYNNEI come from the germline V gene. CDR3 nucleotides: TGTGCCAGCAGTGAACGCGGCAATGAGCAGTTCTTC. Translating it yields CASSERGNEQFF.

To note about this clonotype: A single base separates this from a much larger clone, so it may be a read error. It is likely a read error, because the conserved phenylalanine at the end of the CDR3 is missing. The V and J genes are TRBV13 and TRBJ2-7, with D unclear. This CDR3 is built from 15 residues. From germline, CDR1 is PRHDT and CDR2 FYEKMQ (reference sequence). The V end was cut by 6 bases, the J end by 0 bases, with 15 bases between. The CDR3 reads CASRPYTSSSYEQYS. The CDR3 bases are TGTGCCAGCAGGCCTTACACGTCTAGCTCCTACGAGCAGTACTCC.